Listed here are 17 T cell receptor beta chains from one sample, sequenced in a study of OX40 agonist ivuxolimab in advanced cancers. Profiling relied on immunoSEQ multiplex PCR, and the TCRdb table lists in-frame clones only, not all of them. The sample contains approximately 80,000 clones, about 90% of which appear only once. The sequencing used CD4+ or CD8+ T cells sorted from blood, collected in a trial of the OX40 agonist ivuxolimab. The source of these receptors is an adult with an advanced solid tumor such as melanoma, head and neck, liver or kidney cancer.

V gene TRBV4-1 combines with J gene TRBJ1-1; 8 nucleotides match TRBD1. There are 15 residues in the CDR3. The germline CDR1 and CDR2 sequences are MGHRA and YSYEKL. Unmatched junction bases numbered 4, after V lost 4 bases and J lost 0 bases. The CDR3 protein is CASSRMTGVNTEAFF. In DNA form, the CDR3 reads TGCGCCAGCAGCCGAATGACAGGGGTGAACACTGAAGCTTTCTTT.

This sequence joins TRBV10-2 and TRBJ1-2; D is uncertain. Trimming took off 6 bases at V and 4 bases at J, with 9 bases between the two ends. The CDR3 has 12 residues. The germline gives CDR1 WSHSY, CDR2 SAAADI. CDR3 residues: CASRDRGYGYTF. In nucleotides, the CDR3 is TGCGCCAGCAGGGACCGAGGCTATGGCTACACCTTC.

This rearrangement joins TRBV6-5 to TRBJ1-2, with a weak D call TRBD1 (5 bases). This CDR3 is built from 14 residues. Per germline, CDR1 MNHEY and CDR2 SVGAGI. The germline V and J ends were trimmed by 4 bases and 2 bases, with 11 bases remaining between them. CDR3 in DNA: TGTGCCAGCAGTTCGGGACGGGGGAACTATGGCTACACCTTC. Its translation is CASSSGRGNYGYTF.

The chain employs TRBV6-1 and TRBJ2-7, with D perhaps TRBD1 (5 bases). The CDR3 length is 14 residues. Germline V gives CDR1 MNHNS, CDR2 SASEGT. Trimming shortened V by 1 base and J by 6 bases, and 13 bases separated the two germline ends. The CDR3 loop is CASSEGSGSGEQYV. CDR3 nucleotide sequence: TGTGCCAGCAGTGAAGGGTCAGGGTCGGGCGAGCAGTACGTC.

The chain employs TRBV10-3 and TRBJ1-6, with TRBD1 matching 7 bases. V lost 0 bases and J lost 10; bases outside the gene matches: 6. Germline CDR1 ENHRY, CDR2 SYGVKD. The CDR3 is 15 amino acids. Written as DNA, the CDR3 is TGTGCCATCAGTGAGTCGGAAGGGGGCTTGTCACCCCTCCACTTT. Translating it yields CAISESEGGLSPLHF.

The chain links TRBV5-8 to TRBJ1-2; unclear D gene. V was trimmed by 3 bases and J by 4 bases, leaving 4 bases between them. The CDR3 totals 11 residues. From germline, CDR1 is SGHTS and CDR2 YDEGEE. The CDR3 loop reads CASSYVYGYTF. The DNA for the CDR3 is TGTGCCAGCAGCTACGTCTATGGCTACACCTTC. Variable domain in full (rest from reference TRBV5-8 and TRBJ1-2): EAGVTQSPTHLIKTRGQQATLRCSPISGHTSVYWYQQALGLGLQFLLWYDEGEERNRGNFPPRFSGRQFPNYSSELNVNALELEDSALYLCASSYVYGYTFGSGTRLTVV.

This sequence joins TRBV19 and TRBJ1-2; 7 bases are shared with TRBD1. The germline V gene has CDR1 LNHDA and CDR2 SQIVND (reference sequence). J gave up 4 bases and V 5 bases, and 7 bases lay outside the gene matches. This CDR3 region has 14 residues. CDR3 in DNA: TGTGCCAGTAGTCCGGGACAGAACCCCTATGGCTACACCTTC. Amino acids: CASSPGQNPYGYTF.

This clone appeared once. The gene calls are TRBV25-1 and TRBJ1-5; no reliable D call. Trimming left V 0 bases short and J 4 bases short, with 7 bases between. Germline V CDR1 and CDR2: MGHDK, SYGVNS. The length of the CDR3 is 14 residues. For the CDR3, the DNA is TGTGCCAGCAGTGAATATACAGCTAATCAGCCCCAGCATTTT. Its translation is CASSEYTANQPQHF. The full variable domain, with the rest looked up from reference TRBV25-1 and TRBJ1-5, is EADIYQTPRYLVIGTGKKITLECSQTMGHDKMYWYQQDPGMELHLIHYSYGVNSTEKGDLSSESTVSRIRTEHFPLTLESARPSHTSQYLCASSEYTANQPQHFGDGTRLSIL.

The chain is built from TRBV11-2 and TRBJ2-5; possible D gene TRBD2, 7 bases. Germline V gene lookup returns CDR1 SGHAT and CDR2 FQNNGV. With 7 bases removed from V and 4 bases from J, the gap between germline ends came to 16 bases. The CDR3 contains 14 residues. CDR3 nucleotide sequence: TGTGCCAGCAAAGTGGAAAGGGGGGGAGAGACCCAGTACTTC. Its protein is CASKVERGGETQYF.

The CDR3 DNA reads as TGTGCCAGCTCCCGGGTCAGGAACACTGAAGCTTTCTTT. It is translated as CASSRVRNTEAFF. The chain employs TRBV18 and TRBJ1-1; no clear D gene. V was trimmed by 6 bases and J by 1 base, leaving 9 bases between them. The CDR3 runs 13 residues. The V gene's germline CDR1 is KGHSH and CDR2 LQKENI.

The CDR3 region is CASSRQGARNEQFF. The CDR3 nucleotides read TGTGCCAGCAGCAGACAGGGGGCGCGAAATGAGCAGTTCTTC. The rearrangement links TRBV5-6 to TRBJ2-1, with 10 bases identical to TRBD1. V trimming: 4 bases; J trimming: 7 bases; junction bases outside the gene matches: 5. The CDR3 contains 14 residues. CDR1 is SGHDT, CDR2 YYEEEE, per germline.

The genes are TRBV6-5 and TRBJ1-2; D gene uncertain. Deletions cut 10 bases from V and 8 bases from J, with 17 bases between. CDR1 and CDR2 from the germline V gene are MNHEY and SVGAGI. The CDR3 contains 12 residues. For the CDR3, the DNA is TGTGCCACCTTACTCCGGGAAGGCGGCTACACCTTC. As protein: CATLLREGGYTF.

The genes are TRBV6-5 and TRBJ2-7; 10 nucleotides agree with TRBD1. The CDR3 length is 14 residues. CDR1 is MNHEY, CDR2 SVGAGI, per germline. Trimming at V came to 2 bases and at J to 6 bases, leaving 4 bases not matched to a gene. CDR3 protein: CASSYAWDRGEQYF. CDR3 nucleotides: TGTGCCAGCAGTTACGCTTGGGACAGGGGCGAGCAGTACTTC.

The CDR3 spells CASSLGQGQSSYNSPLHF. CDR3 sequence (DNA): TGTGCCAGCAGCTTGGGACAGGGGCAGAGCTCCTATAATTCACCCCTCCACTTT. J is TRBJ1-6 and V is TRBV7-9, with 10 bases fitting TRBD1. The CDR3 has 18 amino acids. Trimming removed 3 bases from V and 0 bases from J; junction bases left unmatched: 5. The V gene's germline CDR1 is SEHNR and CDR2 FQNEAQ (reference sequence).

J is TRBJ1-1 and V is TRBV5-1; 10 bases are shared with TRBD1. This CDR3 has 15 residues. Looked up from germline, CDR1 is SGHRS and CDR2 is YFSETQ. Trimming took 3 bases from V and 3 from J; bases not matched to a gene: 5. The CDR3 reads CASSWRQGADTEAFF. As DNA, the CDR3 is TGCGCCAGCAGCTGGAGACAGGGGGCCGACACTGAAGCTTTCTTT.

The V and J genes are TRBV9 and TRBJ2-3; D is unresolved. The V and J ends lost 0 bases and 0 bases respectively, with 5 bases between them. The germline CDR1 and CDR2 sequences are SGDLS and YYNGEE. The CDR3 is 14 residues long. The CDR3 sequence: CASSVVGSTDTQYF. Here the CDR3 DNA reads TGTGCCAGCAGCGTAGTAGGCAGCACAGATACGCAGTATTTT. The full variable domain, in which reference TRBV9 and TRBJ2-3 provide the parts outside the CDR3, is DSGVTQTPKHLITATGQRVTLRCSPRSGDLSVYWYQQSLDQGLQFLIQYYNGEERAKGNILERFSAQQFPDLHSELNLSSLELGDSALYFCASSVVGSTDTQYFGPGTRLTVL.

The chain links TRBV6-1 to TRBJ1-6; no firm D call. This CDR3 has 12 residues. In germline, CDR1 is MNHNS, CDR2 SASEGT. Trimming took off 6 bases at V and 10 bases at J, with 10 bases between the two ends. Here the CDR3 DNA reads TGTGCCAGCAGGATTGATTGGTCACCCCTCCACTTT. As protein: CASRIDWSPLHF.